Here is one TCR beta chain with its context. The target antigen is unknown. Using constant-segment primers, 5'RACE produced TCR alpha and TCR beta cDNA libraries carrying sample barcodes and UMIs. One entry per CDR3 protein, called by TCRdb with MiXCR from the 5' RACE reads. There are about 470,000 distinct CDR3 sequences in the sample; 25% occur only once, and approximately 13% lies in the top ten. These data come from a study of T-cell memory formation after mild COVID-19. CDR3 length equals 19 residues. CDR1 and CDR2 (germline): MNHNY, SVGAGI (reference sequence). With 0 bases removed from V and 0 bases from J, the gap between germline ends came to 15 bases. Study-wide points: Day 15 to 85 contracting clones showed balanced CD4/CD8; later expanders leaned CD4+. Whether second-wave clones peaking at day 37 were SARS-CoV-2 specific went unconfirmed. That cross-reactive memory joined was suggested by some responding clones appearing in pre-infection memory.

This TCR derives from an adult woman who had mild COVID-19 (a few samples of this study predate the infection). Cell type and time point are not known. This sequence joins TRBV6-6 and TRBJ2-6, with a weak D call TRBD1 (7 bases). Sequenced material: PBMCs or a T cell subset sorted from them (not recorded which). CDR3 nucleotides: TGTGCCAGCAGTTACTCGATAGGAGGGACAGCCTCTGGGGCCAACGTCCTGACTTTC. Protein product: CASSYSIGGTASGANVLTF.